The source of this T cell receptor (beta chain) is a study of blood T cell repertoires in COVID-19. The overall study: Donors in the United States, Italy and Spain gave samples during acute or convalescent COVID-19. Sample material is recorded as cDNA or gDNA derived from T cells, B-cell-depleted T cells, or PBMCs.

V trimming: 5 bases; J trimming: 0 bases; junction bases outside the gene matches: 5. This CDR3 spans 16 amino acids. Germline CDR1 SEHNR, CDR2 FQNEAQ (reference sequence). As handled by the study authors: Quantification of nucleated cells was approximated via reference gene primer amplification. Clones were read by immunoSEQ multiplex PCR, and TCRdb kept only the in-frame ones, dropping some. The DNA gave D and trimming, while V, J and clone size come from that table. The table includes about 240,000 clones, about 86% detected once. The chain couples TRBV7-9 to TRBJ1-4; TRBD1 matches at 8 bases. The TCR was taken from a man aged 55 to 69 with acute or convalescent COVID-19. Sequencing was carried out using peripheral blood. The CDR3 sequence: CASSRLTGATNEKLFF. In nucleotides, the CDR3 is TGTGCCAGCAGCCGCTTGACAGGGGCAACTAATGAAAAACTGTTTTTT.